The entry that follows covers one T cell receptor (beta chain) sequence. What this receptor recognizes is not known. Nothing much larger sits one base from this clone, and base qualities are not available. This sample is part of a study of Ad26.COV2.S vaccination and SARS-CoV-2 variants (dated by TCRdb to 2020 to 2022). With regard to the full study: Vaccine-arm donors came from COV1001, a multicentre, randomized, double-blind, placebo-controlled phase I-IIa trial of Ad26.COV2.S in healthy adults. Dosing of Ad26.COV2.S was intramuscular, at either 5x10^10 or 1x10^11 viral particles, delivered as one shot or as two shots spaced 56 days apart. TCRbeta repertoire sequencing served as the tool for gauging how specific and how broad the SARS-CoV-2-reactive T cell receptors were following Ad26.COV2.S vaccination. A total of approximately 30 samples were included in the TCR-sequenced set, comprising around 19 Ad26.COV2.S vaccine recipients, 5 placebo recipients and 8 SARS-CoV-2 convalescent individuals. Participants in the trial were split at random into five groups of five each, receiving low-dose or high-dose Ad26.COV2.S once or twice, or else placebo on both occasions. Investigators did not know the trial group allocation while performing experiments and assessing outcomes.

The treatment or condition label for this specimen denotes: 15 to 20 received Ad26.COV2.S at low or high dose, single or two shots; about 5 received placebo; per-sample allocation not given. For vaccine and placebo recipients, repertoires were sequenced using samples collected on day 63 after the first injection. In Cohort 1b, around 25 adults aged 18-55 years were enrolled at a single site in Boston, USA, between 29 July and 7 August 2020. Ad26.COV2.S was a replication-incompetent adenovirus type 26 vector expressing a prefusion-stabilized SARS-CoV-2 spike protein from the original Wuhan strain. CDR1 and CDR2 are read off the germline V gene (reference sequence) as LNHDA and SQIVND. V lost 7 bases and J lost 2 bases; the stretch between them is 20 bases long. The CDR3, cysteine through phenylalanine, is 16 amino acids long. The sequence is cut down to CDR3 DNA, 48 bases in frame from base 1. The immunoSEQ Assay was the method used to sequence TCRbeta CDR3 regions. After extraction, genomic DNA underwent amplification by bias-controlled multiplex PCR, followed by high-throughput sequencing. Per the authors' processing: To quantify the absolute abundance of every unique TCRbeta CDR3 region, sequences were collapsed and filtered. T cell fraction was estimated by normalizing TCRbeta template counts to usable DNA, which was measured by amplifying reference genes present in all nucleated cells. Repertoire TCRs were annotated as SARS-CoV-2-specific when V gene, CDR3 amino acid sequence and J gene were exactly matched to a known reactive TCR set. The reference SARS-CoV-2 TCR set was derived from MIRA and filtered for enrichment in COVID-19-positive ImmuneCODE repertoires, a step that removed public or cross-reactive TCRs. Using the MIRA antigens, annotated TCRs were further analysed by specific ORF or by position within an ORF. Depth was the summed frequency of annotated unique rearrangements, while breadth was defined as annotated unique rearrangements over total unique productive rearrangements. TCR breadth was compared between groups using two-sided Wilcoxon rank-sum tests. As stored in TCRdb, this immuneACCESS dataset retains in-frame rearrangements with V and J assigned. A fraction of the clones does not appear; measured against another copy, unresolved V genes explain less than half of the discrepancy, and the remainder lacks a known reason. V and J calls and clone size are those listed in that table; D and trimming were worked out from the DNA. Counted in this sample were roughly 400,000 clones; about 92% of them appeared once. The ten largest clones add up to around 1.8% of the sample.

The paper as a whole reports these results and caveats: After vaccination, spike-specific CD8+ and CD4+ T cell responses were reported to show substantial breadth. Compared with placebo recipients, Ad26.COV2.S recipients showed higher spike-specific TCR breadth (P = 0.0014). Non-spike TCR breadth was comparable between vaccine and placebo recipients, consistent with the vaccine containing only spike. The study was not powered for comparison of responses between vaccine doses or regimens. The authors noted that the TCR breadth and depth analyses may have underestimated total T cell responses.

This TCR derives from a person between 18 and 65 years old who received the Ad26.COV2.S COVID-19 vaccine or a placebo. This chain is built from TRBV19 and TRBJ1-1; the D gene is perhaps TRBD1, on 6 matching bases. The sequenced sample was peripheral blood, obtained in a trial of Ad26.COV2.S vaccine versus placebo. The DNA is TGTGCCAGTATTCCCCCGGGTAACAGGGCAAACACTGAAGCTTTCTTT. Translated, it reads CASIPPGNRANTEAFF.